This TCR beta chain was sequenced during a study of blood T cell repertoires in COVID-19. How the authors handled the data: Reference gene primer amplification yielded estimated nucleated cell counts. Sequencing used immunoSEQ multiplex PCR; TCRdb keeps in-frame clones, though not all of them. That table is the source of V, J and clone size, and D and trimming were worked out from the DNA. This sample has more than 110,000 clones, with about 82% found just once. This CDR3 has 14 residues. Per the germline V gene, CDR1 is SEHNR and CDR2 is FQNEAQ (reference sequence). Deletions cut 3 bases from V and 1 base from J, with 9 bases between.

Source material: peripheral blood. V is TRBV7-9 and J is TRBJ1-1; perhaps TRBD1 as D (5 bases). This clonotype was sampled from a man aged 45-65 years with acute or convalescent COVID-19. The CDR3 is CASSFQRGNTEAFF. The DNA for the CDR3 is TGTGCCAGCAGCTTCCAAAGGGGGAACACTGAAGCTTTCTTT.